This TCR beta chain was identified in a study of T cells in Graves' hyperthyroidism and ophthalmopathy (dated by TCRdb to about 2019). Broadly, across the study: To identify TCR V-J signatures that set the groups apart, the researchers used a discovery cohort of approximately 98 patients, made up of some 41 with Graves' ophthalmopathy and some 60 with stable Graves' hyperthyroidism. Thyroid tissue and blood T-cell repertoires from roughly 6 Graves' hyperthyroidism patients were also compared in the study. Whether ophthalmopathy could be predicted prospectively was tested in an independent validation cohort made up of fewer than 20 hyperthyroidism patients plus 17 patients who later progressed to ophthalmopathy. Once sampling was done, hyperthyroidism patients were given methimazole at a starting dose of 30 mg daily, whereas ophthalmopathy patients were given high-dose intravenous methylprednisolone. The paper reports TCR Vbeta CDR3 sequencing of approximately 140 peripheral blood samples: 40 or so ophthalmopathy, fewer than 80 hyperthyroidism and 17 progressor patients. The 90 or so discovery patients were randomly split 7:3 into training and test sets.

Stable Graves' hyperthyroidism was defined as the absence of progression to ophthalmopathy over 18 months of follow-up. Hyperthyroidism patients were newly diagnosed, had a disease duration of under 2 months, and were aged 18 to 65 years. The study excluded patients with uncontrolled infections, other autoimmune diseases, pregnancy or lactation. Diagnoses were established on the basis of clinical symptoms, serum thyroxine and TRAb, thyroid ultrasound, and orbital computed tomography. Total RNA was extracted using Trizol reagent, and RNA quality was assessed on an Agilent 2100 Bioanalyzer. The TCR beta CDR3 regions were amplified from the RNA transcripts. The first round of RT-PCR for the TCR CDR3 was performed with the HTBI primer set and the Qiagen OneStep RT-PCR kit. Libraries were constructed in a second round of multiplex PCR, after which size selection and purification were carried out. Libraries were sequenced paired-end with 100 bp reads on an Illumina HiSeq2000. Per the authors' processing: SOAPnuke was used to process the raw data, removing reads that contained adapters or uncalled bases, had a mean Phred below 15, or lacked an exact match to the constant primer or identifier. COPE v1.2.5 was used to merge high-quality paired reads, and clonotypes were defined as unique nucleotide sequences. MiTCR v1.1 was used to align the clonotypes against IMGT TRBV, TRBD and TRBJ reference segments. Analysis was restricted to V-J combinations with a frequency above 0.0001, which covered 99.2% of repertoires. The TCS score was defined as the ratio of F50 (clonal expansion) to E x V (chaos), calculated using BLOSUM62-based TCRdist between CDR3 peptides within each V-J. Welch's t-statistics and random forest reduced around 510 V-J features to roughly 13, which were used in a naive Bayes classifier (R e1071). The similarity between thyroid and blood repertoires was quantified using the Morisita-Horn index. The public reads were run again by TCRdb, first through fastp at Q25 and then through MiXCR, and only productive beta chains were kept. Merged by CDR3 protein, the rows form single entries marked with the most common genes and DNA. The V and J calls and clone size are TCRdb's, not the authors'. The sample table lists 500,000 to 600,000 distinct CDR3 sequences, about half of them with a count of one. The ten top clones hold around 7.7% of the sample.

This clonotype was detected only once. What antigen it recognizes has not been identified. The sample holds no much larger clone one base away, and base qualities are not on file. On its own, one read is weak support. What the research found in general, with its limitations: Most expanded thyroid clonotypes (frequency above 0.001) were also detected in blood, suggesting blood repertoires may reflect thyroid immune responses. No statistical method was used to fix the sample size in advance, and group allocation was not hidden from the investigators. In validation, the model predicted progression to ophthalmopathy with roughly 70% sensitivity and approximately 74% specificity, a median of about 6.7 months before onset. A 13 V-J signature model separated ophthalmopathy from stable hyperthyroidism, with approximately 87% sensitivity and 81.08% specificity in cross-validation and 80%/75% in testing.

V was cut back by 5 bases and J by 4 bases, leaving a gap of 15 bases between them. From its cysteine to its phenylalanine, the CDR3 spans 14 amino acids. Of all the DNA, just the CDR3 is kept, 42 bases in frame from base 1. CDR1 and CDR2 are read off the germline V gene as SGHTA and FQGTGA. The receptor's source is a woman between 18 and 29 years old with Graves' hyperthyroidism. This receptor chain uses TRBV7-3 and TRBJ2-7, with a weak D call of TRBD2 (5 bases match). The sequenced sample consisted of peripheral blood or thyroid tissue (not recorded which). The encoded CDR3 is CASSSAGRWYEQYF. In nucleotides, the sequence is TGTGCCAGCAGCAGCGCGGGCAGGTGGTACGAGCAGTACTTC. This CDR3, with the reference TRBV7-3 and TRBJ2-7 proteins standing in past its ends, gives the full variable domain GAGVSQTPSNKVTEKGKYVELRCDPISGHTALYWYRQSLGQGPEFLIYFQGTGAADDSGLPNDRFFAVRPEGSVSTLKIQRTERGDSAVYLCASSSAGRWYEQYFGPGTRLTVT.